This passage covers 19 T cell receptor beta chains from one sample sequenced in a study of T cells after yellow fever vaccination. Each CDR3 protein gets one entry after TCRdb re-called the 5' RACE reads with MiXCR. This repertoire shows hundreds of thousands of distinct CDR3 sequences, approximately 19% found once; its top ten account for 15% to 20%. The source was PBMCs, collected before the yellow fever booster vaccination. Every receptor here comes from a young man who received the YFV17D yellow fever vaccine.

The chain couples TRBV4-2 to TRBJ2-5; D tentatively fits TRBD1 or TRBD2 (5 bases each). V lost 1 base and J lost 5, with 17 bases in between. Germline V CDR1 and CDR2: LGHNA, YNFKEQ. CDR3 size: 16 residues. CDR3 region: CASSQAGAGGLETQYF. CDR3 sequence (DNA): TGTGCCAGCAGCCAAGCTGGGGCTGGGGGATTGGAGACCCAGTACTTC.

The chain uses TRBV7-9 and TRBJ2-1; 13 bases line up with TRBD2. This CDR3 contains 16 residues. Germline trimming cut 5 bases from V and 5 bases from J; bases unmatched to any gene: 6. Looked up from germline, CDR1 is SEHNR and CDR2 is FQNEAQ (reference sequence). The CDR3 protein is CASSPAGTSGDNEQFF. Written as DNA, the CDR3 is TGTGCCAGCAGCCCAGCCGGGACTAGCGGGGACAATGAGCAGTTCTTC.

The sample holds a few counts of this clonotype. The V call is TRBV9, the J call TRBJ2-3; 9 positions agree with TRBD1. V shed 4 bases and J 3 bases; nucleotides not matched to a gene: 9. Per germline, CDR1 SGDLS and CDR2 YYNGEE. The CDR3 consists of 16 residues. CDR3 loop: CASSSTGGERTDTQYF. In DNA form, the CDR3 reads TGTGCCAGCAGCTCTACAGGGGGCGAGCGGACAGATACGCAGTATTTT. Combining the CDR3 with reference TRBV9 and TRBJ2-3 gives the whole variable domain DSGVTQTPKHLITATGQRVTLRCSPRSGDLSVYWYQQSLDQGLQFLIQYYNGEERAKGNILERFSAQQFPDLHSELNLSSLELGDSALYFCASSSTGGERTDTQYFGPGTRLTVL.

This clonotype was observed a few times. This chain connects TRBV20-1 to TRBJ2-5; D is undetermined. Looked up from germline, CDR1 is DFQATT and CDR2 is SNEGSKA (reference sequence). CDR3 length equals 12 residues. Between the trimmed V and J ends, which lost 0 bases and 4 bases, there was a span of 6 bases. The CDR3 loop is CSAREGSETQYF. The CDR3 bases are TGCAGTGCTAGAGAGGGGTCAGAGACCCAGTACTTC.

The gene calls are TRBV20-1 and TRBJ2-3, with 8 positions matching TRBD2. Unmatched junction bases numbered 11, after V lost 6 bases and J lost 6 bases. The V gene's germline CDR1 is DFQATT and CDR2 SNEGSKA (reference sequence). The CDR3 has 14 residues. The CDR3 DNA reads TGCAGTGCGGGAAAGCGGGGGTCCTGGGATACGCAGTATTTT. Translating gives CSAGKRGSWDTQYF.

This clonotype appeared a few times. V is TRBV20-1 and J is TRBJ1-3, with TRBD1 as a possible D gene (5 bases). The CDR3 is made up of 15 amino acids. Trimming stripped 1 base from V and 4 bases from J, with 14 bases between. The germline V gene encodes CDR1 DFQATT and CDR2 SNEGSKA (reference sequence). In DNA, the CDR3 is TGCAGTGCTAGAGGGACCTCCGGGGGAGGAAACACCATATATTTT. Translation: CSARGTSGGGNTIYF.

A few counts support this clonotype. This chain uses TRBV5-1 with TRBJ1-1; D perhaps matches TRBD1 (5 bases). The CDR3 sequence is 16 residues long. V was trimmed by 3 bases and J by 0 bases, leaving 15 bases between them. Looked up from germline, CDR1 is SGHRS and CDR2 is YFSETQ. This CDR3 is CASSSSGYRLNTEAFF. CDR3 bases: TGCGCCAGCAGCTCGTCAGGGTACCGACTGAACACTGAAGCTTTCTTT.

The chain uses TRBV10-3 and TRBJ2-7, with unresolved D. V gave up 3 bases and J gave up 4 bases, with 10 bases separating them. Germline V gene sequence: CDR1 ENHRY, CDR2 SYGVKD. This CDR3 region has 13 residues. CDR3 region: CAISDRGSYEQYF. CDR3 DNA: TGTGCCATCAGTGATCGCGGCAGTTACGAGCAGTACTTC.

In this sample, this clonotype turned up a few times. The chain's CDR3 is CASSPDPNRADTQYF. CDR3 DNA: TGTGCCAGCTCACCGGACCCCAACCGGGCAGATACGCAGTATTTT. The chain employs TRBV18 and TRBJ2-3; D remains ambiguous. Looked up from germline, CDR1 is KGHSH and CDR2 is LQKENI. This CDR3 comprises 15 residues. Trimming took off 3 bases at V and 4 bases at J, with 14 bases between the two ends.

This clonotype was recorded a few times. This rearrangement joins TRBV12-3 or TRBV12-4 to TRBJ1-2; 7 bases are shared with TRBD1. With 3 bases clipped from V and 5 bases from J, the junction kept 3 bases outside the gene matches. The CDR3 totals 13 residues. The CDR3 nucleotides read TGTGCCAGCAGTTTGACAGGGCAGTATGGCTACACCTTC. Encoded protein: CASSLTGQYGYTF.

This rearrangement joins TRBV5-1 to TRBJ2-5; possibly TRBD1 for D (6 bases). Germline V CDR1 and CDR2: SGHRS, YFSETQ. Trimming removed 4 bases from V and 2 bases from J, with 21 bases in between. The CDR3 has 17 amino acids. The chain's CDR3 is CASSPPAQGRGQETQYF. In DNA, the CDR3 is TGCGCCAGCAGCCCCCCCGCACAGGGCCGGGGTCAAGAGACCCAGTACTTC.

V gene TRBV24-1 combines with J gene TRBJ1-2; 10 nucleotides match TRBD1. The CDR3 runs 14 residues. Germline V lookup: CDR1 KGHDR, CDR2 SFDVKD. V lost 4 bases, J lost 8 bases, and 6 bases stayed unmatched. CDR3 sequence reads: CATSESTGGGGYTF. Written as DNA, the CDR3 is TGTGCCACCAGTGAATCGACAGGGGGCGGCGGCTACACCTTC.

This clonotype was seen only a few times. The chain employs TRBV20-1 and TRBJ1-5; no clear D gene. V was shortened by 1 base and J by 1 base, with 11 bases between the two germline ends. The germline V gene encodes CDR1 DFQATT and CDR2 SNEGSKA (reference sequence). CDR3 length: 15 amino acids. CDR3 sequence reads: CSARGGLGSNQPQHF. The CDR3, as DNA: TGCAGTGCTAGAGGAGGCTTGGGGAGCAATCAGCCCCAGCATTTT.

This clonotype was counted between two and nine times. V is TRBV10-3 and J is TRBJ2-5; 9 nucleotides agree with TRBD1. This CDR3 comprises 16 residues. J lost 2 bases, V lost 0 bases, and 4 bases had no gene match. CDR1 is ENHRY, CDR2 SYGVKD, per germline. Here the CDR3 DNA reads TGTGCCATCAGTGAGTCGAGGACAGGGGTACAAGAGACCCAGTACTTC. Translation: CAISESRTGVQETQYF.

This chain uses TRBV4-1 with TRBJ2-3, with no clear D. The germline V gene has CDR1 MGHRA and CDR2 YSYEKL. Trimming shortened V by 0 bases and J by 1 base, and 8 bases separated the two germline ends. This CDR3 spans 15 amino acids. DNA of the CDR3: TGCGCCAGCAGCCAAGATGCGACCCGCACAGATACGCAGTATTTT. Encoded protein: CASSQDATRTDTQYF.

The chain is built from TRBV6-2 or TRBV6-3 and TRBJ2-3; 9 nucleotides line up with TRBD1. CDR3 length: 12 amino acids. Trimming removed 10 bases from V and 7 bases from J; junction bases left unmatched: 6. From germline, CDR1 is MNHEY and CDR2 SVGEGT. The CDR3 sequence: CATGDRGNTQYF. CDR3 coding DNA: TGTGCCACCGGAGACAGGGGGAATACGCAGTATTTT.

Many counts were recorded for this clonotype. Here the CDR3 reads CASSFKGLKDQPQHF. The CDR3 DNA is TGTGCCAGCAGCTTTAAAGGTCTGAAGGATCAGCCCCAGCATTTT. The J gene is TRBJ1-5, the V gene TRBV11-2, with D unclear. Germline V gene sequence: CDR1 SGHAT, CDR2 FQNNGV. This CDR3 spans 15 amino acids. V lost 3 bases and J lost 5, with 14 bases in between.

The chain combines TRBV7-2 with TRBJ1-3; D unresolved. Per germline, CDR1 SGHTA and CDR2 FQGNSA. The CDR3 has 15 amino acids. The V end was cut by 1 base, the J end by 2 bases, with 9 bases between. CDR3 in amino acids: CASSLVPSAGNTIYF. The DNA for the CDR3 is TGTGCCAGCAGCTTAGTTCCCTCAGCTGGAAACACCATATATTTT.

The CDR3 protein is CASSFGGNLNTGELFF. CDR3 DNA: TGCGCCAGCAGCTTTGGAGGGAACCTTAACACCGGGGAGCTGTTTTTT. The gene calls are TRBV5-1 and TRBJ2-2; possibly TRBD2 for D (6 bases). V shed 2 bases and J shed 2 bases, with 13 bases lying between them. Germline CDR1 reads SGHRS; CDR2 reads YFSETQ. This CDR3 is 16 amino acids long.